This TCR beta chain was identified in a study of cytomegalovirus exposure and HLA in healthy donors. Notes on the study in general: TRBV6-2, TRBV6-3 and other indistinguishable V segments were excluded. A later analysis found that most CMV-associated TCR beta chains appeared HLA-restricted.

Use of 60 Vbeta and 13 Jbeta primers characterized the PCR. Using immunoSEQ multiplex PCR, the repertoire was profiled, and TCRdb retains in-frame clones only, with some absent. This table holds around 190,000 clones, 9.5% found once. Turning to this clone: Its antigen is currently unknown.

The CDR3 extends over 14 amino acids. Germline V lookup: CDR1 SGHRS, CDR2 YFSETQ. With 4 bases clipped from V and 3 bases from J, the junction kept 5 bases outside the gene matches. The sequenced material came from PBMCs. This receptor was obtained from a woman aged 25-40 years in good health and CMV-seropositive. J is TRBJ2-5 and V is TRBV5-1; 8 positions match TRBD1. Here the CDR3 reads CASSVTGAKETQYF. CDR3 in DNA: TGCGCCAGCAGCGTGACAGGGGCTAAAGAGACCCAGTACTTC.